The clone carrying this T cell receptor beta chain has only a few counts. What it binds is unknown. The sample is drawn from a study of CD8+ T cells in alopecia areata. Study-wide results and limits: Scalp data also include sequences from resident alphabeta T cells of normal skin.

Extracted from the samples, RNA was reverse transcribed into cDNA to serve as the sequencing template. The assay was immunoSEQ multiplex PCR, and TCRdb's table has in-frame clones only and misses some. The table records 140,000 to 150,000 clones, about 51% of them present only once. This TCR came from a human donor with alopecia areata. This material consisted of CD4+ T cells sorted from blood, taken at week 0.

The CDR3: CASSVGYRGNEQFF. DNA of the CDR3: TGTGCCAGCAGCGTAGGATACAGGGGCAATGAGCAGTTCTTC. This chain links TRBV9 with TRBJ2-1, with 7 bases aligning to TRBD1. CDR3 length: 14 amino acids. J was trimmed by 6 bases and V by 0 bases; bases with no gene match: 3. CDR1 SGDLS and CDR2 YYNGEE come from the germline V gene.